This T cell receptor beta chain is from a study of human T cells and chemical hapten exposure. As for the study in general: Doses of diphenylcyclopropenone went to the patients' scalps weekly throughout the approximately 25-week study. General observations from the study: Significantly more large CDR3 similarity clusters were formed by expanded TCRs than by controls.

Germline lookup yields CDR1 MNHEY and CDR2 SMNVEV (reference sequence). Trimming shortened V by 8 bases and J by 1 base, and 9 bases separated the two germline ends. The CDR3 runs 12 residues. Noted treatment: therapeutic diphenylcyclopropenone sensitization with weekly scalp DPC. The library tagged individual cDNA molecules with unique molecular identifiers. From the reads, TCRdb called clonotypes with MiXCR, one entry per CDR3 protein. The sample has about 200 distinct CDR3 sequences, approximately 50% seen once; the top ten hold around 20%. In the case of this clonotype: Its antigen is not identified.

Sequences were derived from whole blood, sampled before DPC sensitization or 2, 6, or about 24 weeks after (not recorded which). The chain joins TRBV27 to TRBJ2-7; D is perhaps TRBD1 (6 bases). The receptor comes from an adult with alopecia areata. Some clones in this sample may be carry-over from other donors' samples. This table probably holds off-target reads from a library built for another chain. The CDR3 spells CASGTGSYEQYF. As DNA, the CDR3 is TGTGCCAGCGGAACAGGGTCCTACGAGCAGTACTTC.